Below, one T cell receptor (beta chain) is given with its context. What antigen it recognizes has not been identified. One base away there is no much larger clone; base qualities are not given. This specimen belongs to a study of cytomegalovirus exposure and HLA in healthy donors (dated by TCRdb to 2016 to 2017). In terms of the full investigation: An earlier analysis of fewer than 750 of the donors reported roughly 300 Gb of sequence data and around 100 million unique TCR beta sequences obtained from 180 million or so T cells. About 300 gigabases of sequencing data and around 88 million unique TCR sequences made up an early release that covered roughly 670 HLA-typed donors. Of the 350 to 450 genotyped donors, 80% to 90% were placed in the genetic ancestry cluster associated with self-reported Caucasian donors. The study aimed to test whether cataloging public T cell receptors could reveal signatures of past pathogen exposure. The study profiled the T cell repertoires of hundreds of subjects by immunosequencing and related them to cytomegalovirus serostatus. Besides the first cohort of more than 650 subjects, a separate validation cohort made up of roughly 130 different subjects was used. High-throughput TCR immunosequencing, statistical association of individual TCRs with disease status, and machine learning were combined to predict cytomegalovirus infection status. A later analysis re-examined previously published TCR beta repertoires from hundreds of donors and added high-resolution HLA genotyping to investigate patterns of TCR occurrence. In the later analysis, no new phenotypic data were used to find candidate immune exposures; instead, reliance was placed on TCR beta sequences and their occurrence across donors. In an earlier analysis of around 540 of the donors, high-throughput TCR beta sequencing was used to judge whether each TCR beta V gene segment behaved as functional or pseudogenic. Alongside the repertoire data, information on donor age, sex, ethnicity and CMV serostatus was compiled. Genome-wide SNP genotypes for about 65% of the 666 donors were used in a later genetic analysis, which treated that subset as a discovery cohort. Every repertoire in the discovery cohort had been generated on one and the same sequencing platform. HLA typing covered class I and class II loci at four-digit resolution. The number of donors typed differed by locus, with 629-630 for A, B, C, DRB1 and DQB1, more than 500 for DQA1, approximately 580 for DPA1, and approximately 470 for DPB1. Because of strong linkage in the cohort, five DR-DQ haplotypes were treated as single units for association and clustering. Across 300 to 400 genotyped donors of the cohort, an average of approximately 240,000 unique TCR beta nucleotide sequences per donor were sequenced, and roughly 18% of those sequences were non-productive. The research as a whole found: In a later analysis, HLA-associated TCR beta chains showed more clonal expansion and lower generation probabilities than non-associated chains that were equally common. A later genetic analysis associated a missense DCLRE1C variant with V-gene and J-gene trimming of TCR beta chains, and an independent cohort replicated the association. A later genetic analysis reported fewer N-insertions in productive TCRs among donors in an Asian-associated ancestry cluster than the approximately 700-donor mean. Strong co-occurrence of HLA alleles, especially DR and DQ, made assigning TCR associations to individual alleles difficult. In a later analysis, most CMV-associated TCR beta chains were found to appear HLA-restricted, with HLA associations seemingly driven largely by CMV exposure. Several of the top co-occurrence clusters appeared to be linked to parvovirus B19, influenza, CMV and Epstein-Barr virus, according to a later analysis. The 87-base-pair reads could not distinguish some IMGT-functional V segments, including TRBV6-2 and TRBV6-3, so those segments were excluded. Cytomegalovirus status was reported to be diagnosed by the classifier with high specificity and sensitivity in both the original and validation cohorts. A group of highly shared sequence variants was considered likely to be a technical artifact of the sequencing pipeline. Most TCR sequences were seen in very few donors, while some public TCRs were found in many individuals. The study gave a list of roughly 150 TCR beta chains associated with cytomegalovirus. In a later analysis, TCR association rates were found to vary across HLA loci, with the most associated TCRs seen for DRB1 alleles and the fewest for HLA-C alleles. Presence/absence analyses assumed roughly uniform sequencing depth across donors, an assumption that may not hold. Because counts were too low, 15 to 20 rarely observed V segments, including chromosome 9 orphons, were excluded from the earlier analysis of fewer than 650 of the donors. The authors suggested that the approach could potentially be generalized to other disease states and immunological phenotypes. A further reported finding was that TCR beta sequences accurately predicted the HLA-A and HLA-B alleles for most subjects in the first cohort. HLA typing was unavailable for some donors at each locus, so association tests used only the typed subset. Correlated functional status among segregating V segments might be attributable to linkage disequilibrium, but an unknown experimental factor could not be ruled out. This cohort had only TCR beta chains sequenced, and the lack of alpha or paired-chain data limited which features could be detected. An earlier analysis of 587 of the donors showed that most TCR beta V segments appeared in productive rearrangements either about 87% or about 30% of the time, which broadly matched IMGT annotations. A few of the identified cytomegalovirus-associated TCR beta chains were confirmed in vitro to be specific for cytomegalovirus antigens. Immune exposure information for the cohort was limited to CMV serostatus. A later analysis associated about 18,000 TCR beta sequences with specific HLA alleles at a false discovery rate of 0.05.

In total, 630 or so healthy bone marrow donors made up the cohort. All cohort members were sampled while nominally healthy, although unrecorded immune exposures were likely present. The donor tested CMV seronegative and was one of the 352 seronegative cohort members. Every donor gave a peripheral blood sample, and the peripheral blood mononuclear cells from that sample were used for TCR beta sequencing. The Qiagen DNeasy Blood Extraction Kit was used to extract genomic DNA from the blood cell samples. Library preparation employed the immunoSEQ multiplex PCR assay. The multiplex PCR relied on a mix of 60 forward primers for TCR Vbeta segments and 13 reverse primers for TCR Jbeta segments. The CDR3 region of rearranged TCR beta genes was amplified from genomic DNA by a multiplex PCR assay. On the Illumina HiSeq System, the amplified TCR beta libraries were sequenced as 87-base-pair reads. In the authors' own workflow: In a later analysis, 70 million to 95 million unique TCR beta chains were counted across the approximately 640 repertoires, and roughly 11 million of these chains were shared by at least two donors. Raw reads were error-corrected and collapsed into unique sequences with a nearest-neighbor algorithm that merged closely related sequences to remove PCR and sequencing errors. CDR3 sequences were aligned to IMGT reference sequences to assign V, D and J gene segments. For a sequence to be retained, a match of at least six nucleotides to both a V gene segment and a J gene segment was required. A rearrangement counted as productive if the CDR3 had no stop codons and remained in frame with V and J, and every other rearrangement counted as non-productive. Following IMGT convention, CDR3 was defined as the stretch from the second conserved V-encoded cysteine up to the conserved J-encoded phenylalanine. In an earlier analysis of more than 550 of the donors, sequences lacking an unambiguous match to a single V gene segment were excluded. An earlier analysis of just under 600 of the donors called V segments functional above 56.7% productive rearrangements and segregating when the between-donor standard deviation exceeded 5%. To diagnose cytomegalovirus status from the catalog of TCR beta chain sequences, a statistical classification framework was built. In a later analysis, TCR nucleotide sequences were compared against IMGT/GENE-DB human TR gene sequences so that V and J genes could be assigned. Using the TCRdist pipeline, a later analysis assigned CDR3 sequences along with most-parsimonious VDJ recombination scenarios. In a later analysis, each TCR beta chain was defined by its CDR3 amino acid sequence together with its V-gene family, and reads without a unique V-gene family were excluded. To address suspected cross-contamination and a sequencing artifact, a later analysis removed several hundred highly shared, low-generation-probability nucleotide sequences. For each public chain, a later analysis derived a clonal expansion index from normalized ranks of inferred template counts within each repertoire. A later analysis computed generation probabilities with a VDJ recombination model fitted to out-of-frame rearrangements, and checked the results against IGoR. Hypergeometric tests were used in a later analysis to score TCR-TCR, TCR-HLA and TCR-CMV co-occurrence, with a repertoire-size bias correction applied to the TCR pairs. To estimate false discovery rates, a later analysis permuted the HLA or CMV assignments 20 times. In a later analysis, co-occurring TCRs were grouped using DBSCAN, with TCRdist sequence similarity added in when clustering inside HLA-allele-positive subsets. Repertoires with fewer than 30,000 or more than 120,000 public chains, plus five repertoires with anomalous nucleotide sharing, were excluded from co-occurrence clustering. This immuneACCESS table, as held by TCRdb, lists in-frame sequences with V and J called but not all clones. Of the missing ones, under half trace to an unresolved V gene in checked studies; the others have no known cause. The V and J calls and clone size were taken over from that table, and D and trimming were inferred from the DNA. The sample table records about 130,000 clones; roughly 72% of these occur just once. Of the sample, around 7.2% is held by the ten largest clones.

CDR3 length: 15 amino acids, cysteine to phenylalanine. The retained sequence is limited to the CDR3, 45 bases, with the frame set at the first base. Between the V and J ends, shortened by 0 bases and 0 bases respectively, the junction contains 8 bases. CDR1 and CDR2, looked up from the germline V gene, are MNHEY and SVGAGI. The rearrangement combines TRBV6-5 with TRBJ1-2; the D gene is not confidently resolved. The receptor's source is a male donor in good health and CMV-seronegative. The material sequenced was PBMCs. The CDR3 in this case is CASSYSRSANYGYTF. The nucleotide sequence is TGTGCCAGCAGTTACTCGAGATCTGCTAACTATGGCTACACCTTC.